This paragraph reports one T cell receptor (beta chain). Its antigen remains unidentified. From germline, CDR1 is MNHNS and CDR2 SASEGT. V lost 6 bases and J lost 6, with 20 bases in between. There are 15 residues in the CDR3. These data come from a study of cytomegalovirus exposure and HLA in healthy donors. PCR amplification relied on 60 Vbeta primers (plus 13 Jbeta primers). Sequencing used immunoSEQ multiplex PCR; TCRdb keeps in-frame clones, though not all of them. This sample carries 50,000 to 70,000 clones, over 65% of them seen once, and the ten largest clones take roughly 35%. Points from the study as a whole: The classifier, whose performance was assessed in both the original and validation cohorts, reportedly diagnosed cytomegalovirus status with high specificity and sensitivity. Researchers counted around 150 TCR beta chains as cytomegalovirus-associated.

V and J are TRBV6-1 and TRBJ1-2; a weak D match, TRBD1 (5 bases). Input material: PBMCs. The receptor was isolated from a man aged 35-49 years in good health and CMV-seropositive. CDR3 coding DNA: TGTGCCAGCAGAGAGCGGGGGTCTCAGAAACATGGCTACACCTTC. Residues: CASRERGSQKHGYTF.